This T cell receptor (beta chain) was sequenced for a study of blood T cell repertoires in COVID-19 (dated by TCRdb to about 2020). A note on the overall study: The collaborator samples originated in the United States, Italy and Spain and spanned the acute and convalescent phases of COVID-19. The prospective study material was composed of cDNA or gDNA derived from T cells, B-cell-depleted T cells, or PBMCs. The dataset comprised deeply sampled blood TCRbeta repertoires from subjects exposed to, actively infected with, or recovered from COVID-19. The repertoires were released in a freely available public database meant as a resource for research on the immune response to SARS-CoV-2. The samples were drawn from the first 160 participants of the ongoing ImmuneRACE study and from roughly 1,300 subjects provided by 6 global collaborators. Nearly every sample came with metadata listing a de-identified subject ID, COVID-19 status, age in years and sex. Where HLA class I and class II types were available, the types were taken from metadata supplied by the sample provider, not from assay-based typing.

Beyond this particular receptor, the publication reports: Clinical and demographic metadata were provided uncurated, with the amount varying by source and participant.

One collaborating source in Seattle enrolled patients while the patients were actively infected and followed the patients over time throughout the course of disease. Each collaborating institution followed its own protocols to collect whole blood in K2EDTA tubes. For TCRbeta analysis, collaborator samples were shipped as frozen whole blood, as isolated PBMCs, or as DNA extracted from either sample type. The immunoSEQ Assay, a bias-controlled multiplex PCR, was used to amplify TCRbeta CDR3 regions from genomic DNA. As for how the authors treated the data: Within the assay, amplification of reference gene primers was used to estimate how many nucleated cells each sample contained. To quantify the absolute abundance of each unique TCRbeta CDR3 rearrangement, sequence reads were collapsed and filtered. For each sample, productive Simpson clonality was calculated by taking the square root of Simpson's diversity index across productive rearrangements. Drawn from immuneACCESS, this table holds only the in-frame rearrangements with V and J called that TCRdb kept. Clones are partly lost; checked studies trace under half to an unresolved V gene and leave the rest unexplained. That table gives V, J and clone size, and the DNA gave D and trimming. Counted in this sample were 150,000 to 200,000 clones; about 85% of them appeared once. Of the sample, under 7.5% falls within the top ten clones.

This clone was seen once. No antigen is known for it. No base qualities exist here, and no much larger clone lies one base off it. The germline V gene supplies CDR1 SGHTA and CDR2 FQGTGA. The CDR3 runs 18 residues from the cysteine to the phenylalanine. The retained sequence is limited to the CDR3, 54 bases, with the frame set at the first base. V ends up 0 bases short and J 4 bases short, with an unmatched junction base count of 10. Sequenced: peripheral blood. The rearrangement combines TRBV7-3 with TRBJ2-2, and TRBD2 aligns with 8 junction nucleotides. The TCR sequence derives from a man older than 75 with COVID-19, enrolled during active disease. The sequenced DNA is TGTGCCAGCAGCTTAACTGGCGGGGGGCAGGGAGGCACCGGGGAGCTGTTTTTT. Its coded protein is CASSLTGGGQGGTGELFF.